These T cell receptor beta chains were read from a single sample in a study of identical twins. One entry per CDR3 protein results from TCRdb running MiXCR on the 5' RACE reads. The table shows a few hundred thousand distinct CDR3 sequences, with 5% to 7% occurring only once. The data also belong to a second study, concerning T cells expressing NK-cell markers.

Sequenced: CD8+ T cells sorted from blood. These receptors originate from a woman between 18 and 29 years old in good health. Both conserved end residues are part of each CDR3. The D gene is left open where the match is weak. The listing skips clone size in some rows; elsewhere it reads once, few, many or a size class.

D,size,V,J,DNA,CDR3
NA,NA,TRBV2,TRBJ2-7,TGTGCCAGCAGTGTCGACCGATCCGGGACTGGAAGCTACGAGCAGTACTTC,CASSVDRSGTGSYEQYF
NA,NA,TRBV29-1,TRBJ2-2,TGCAGCGTCTTGAACACCGGGGAGCTGTTTTTT,CSVLNTGELFF
NA,few,TRBV10-3,TRBJ2-1,TGTGCCATCAGGGGGGAGCGCGTAGATGAGCAGTTCTTC,CAIRGERVDEQFF
NA,NA,TRBV6-2/TRBV6-3,TRBJ2-1,TGTGCCAGCAGCAAAGACAGGAGGTACGATGAGCAGTTCTTC,CASSKDRRYDEQFF
NA,many,TRBV13,TRBJ2-1,TGTGCCAGCAGGCCTGGTGGCCGCGTTGAGCAGTTCTTC,CASRPGGRVEQFF
NA,many,TRBV6-4,TRBJ2-7,TGTGCCAGCAGTGACTACTCCTACGAGCAGTACTTC,CASSDYSYEQYF
TRBD2,many,TRBV7-6,TRBJ2-7,TGTGCCAGCAGCTCCGGACTAGCTCACTACGAGCAGTACTTC,CASSSGLAHYEQYF
NA,many,TRBV5-1,TRBJ2-2,TGCGCCAGCAGCTTGAGGCCAGGGAAATCGGGCACCGGGGAGCTGTTTTTT,CASSLRPGKSGTGELFF
TRBD2,many,TRBV14,TRBJ2-1,TGTGCCAGCAGACAGACTAGCGGGCAGACCTACAATGAGCAGTTCTTC,CASRQTSGQTYNEQFF
TRBD2,few,TRBV7-7,TRBJ2-3,TGTGCCAGCAGTCCCGGACTAGCGGGAGGGCCTGTTTCAGATACGCAGTATTTT,CASSPGLAGGPVSDTQYF
TRBD1,many,TRBV14,TRBJ1-3,TGTGCCAGCAGCCAGACAGGGGGCGGAAACACCATATATTTT,CASSQTGGGNTIYF
NA,many,TRBV29-1,TRBJ1-2,TGCAGCGTTGGGACCGCCGGTGATGGCTACACCTTC,CSVGTAGDGYTF
TRBD1,few,TRBV3-1,TRBJ1-5,TGTGCCAGCAGCCAAGATATCGGGACAGGGCTTAATCAGCCCCAGCATTTT,CASSQDIGTGLNQPQHF
NA,many,TRBV27,TRBJ1-2,TGTGCCAGCAGTTCCGGATTTGGCTACACCTTC,CASSSGFGYTF
TRBD2,NA,TRBV11-2,TRBJ2-1,TGTGCCAGCAGCTTTACCCTTCGGGGGGGTTACAATGAGCAGTTCTTC,CASSFTLRGGYNEQFF
NA,many,TRBV6-5,TRBJ1-1,TGTGCCAGCAGTTATGGGGGTCCTGAAGCTTTCTTT,CASSYGGPEAFF
NA,few,TRBV13,TRBJ2-3,TGTGCCAGCAGCCTGAAGATAGCGTTCACAGATACGCAGTATTTT,CASSLKIAFTDTQYF
NA,few,TRBV12-3/TRBV12-4,TRBJ2-1,TGTGCCAGCAGCTCGCTTTATGAGCAGTTCTTC,CASSSLYEQFF
TRBD2,many,TRBV5-1,TRBJ2-3,TGCGCCAGCAGCTCCCTAGCGGGGATGGCAGATACGCAGTATTTT,CASSSLAGMADTQYF
NA,NA,TRBV20-1,TRBJ2-2,TGCAGTGCCCGGGCGGCCAAGCGAACCGGGGAGCTGTTTTTT,CSARAAKRTGELFF
NA,many,TRBV9,TRBJ2-1,TGTGCCAGCAGCGTAGGTTCCAGCCCCGAGTTCTTC,CASSVGSSPEFF
NA,few,TRBV27,TRBJ2-7,TGTGCCAGCAGCTATGGATCTACGAGCTCCTACGAGCAGTACTTC,CASSYGSTSSYEQYF
NA,few,TRBV7-9,TRBJ2-3,TGTGCCAGCAGCTTAAGCGCCGAGAGACATACGCAGTATTTT,CASSLSAERHTQYF
TRBD2,few,TRBV4-2,TRBJ2-3,TGTGCCAGCAGCCCACGAGCGGGGGCCCCAACAGATACGCAGTATTTT,CASSPRAGAPTDTQYF
TRBD1,few,TRBV27,TRBJ2-3,TGTGCCAGCAGTTTCGCCCGAAGGGACAGGGGGACAGATACGCAGTATTTT,CASSFARRDRGTDTQYF
TRBD2,few,TRBV6-2/TRBV6-3,TRBJ2-1,TGTGCCAGCAGATGGACTAGCGGGCCTTCCTACAATGAGCAGTTCTTC,CASRWTSGPSYNEQFF
TRBD1,many,TRBV12-3/TRBV12-4,TRBJ2-7,TGTGCCAGCAGTGCTTTACAGGGGAACGAGCAGTACTTC,CASSALQGNEQYF
NA,many,TRBV6-2/TRBV6-3,TRBJ1-1,TGTGCCAGCAGTTACACCGGTGATGGACGGGCTAGGGCCACTGAAGCTTTCTTT,CASSYTGDGRARATEAFF
NA,NA,TRBV20-1,TRBJ2-1,TGCAGTGCTGGTCGGGTAGCGGTTAACAATGAGCAGTTCTTC,CSAGRVAVNNEQFF
NA,NA,TRBV29-1,TRBJ2-1,TGCAGCGTTGGGGAGGGGGCGGACGAGCAGTTCTTC,CSVGEGADEQFF
NA,many,TRBV3-1,TRBJ1-1,TGTGCCAGCAGCCAAGATCGATCAGCATCCTTGAACACTGAAGCTTTCTTT,CASSQDRSASLNTEAFF
TRBD2,few,TRBV14,TRBJ2-1,TGTGCCAGCAGCCAAGTCGTAGCGGGCTACAATGAGCAGTTCTTC,CASSQVVAGYNEQFF
NA,few,TRBV14,TRBJ1-4,TGTGCCAGCAGCCAAGAAGCCGGGGGGCGCAATGAAAAACTGTTTTTT,CASSQEAGGRNEKLFF
NA,few,TRBV6-5,TRBJ1-1,TGTGCCAGCAGTTTAGAGGGGGTGACCACTGAAGCTTTCTTT,CASSLEGVTTEAFF
TRBD2,few,TRBV12-3/TRBV12-4,TRBJ2-7,TGTGCCAGCAGTTTGTGGCTAGCGGCCTACGAGCAGTACTTC,CASSLWLAAYEQYF
TRBD2,NA,TRBV5-8,TRBJ2-3,TGTGCCAGCAGCTCCGGACTAGCTCCTACGTATACGCAGTATTTT,CASSSGLAPTYTQYF
TRBD2,many,TRBV12-3/TRBV12-4,TRBJ2-7,TGTGCCAGCAGTGTAGCGGGCGAGCAGTACTTC,CASSVAGEQYF
NA,NA,TRBV27,TRBJ1-1,TGTGCCAGCAGGCAGAGACAGAACACTGAAGCTTTCTTT,CASRQRQNTEAFF
TRBD1,NA,TRBV29-1,TRBJ2-7,TGCAGCGTTGAACGACAGGGCGGCGAGCAGTACTTC,CSVERQGGEQYF
TRBD1,NA,TRBV7-8,TRBJ2-5,TGTGCCAGCAGCCAACAGGGGACAGAGACCCAGTACTTC,CASSQQGTETQYF
NA,few,TRBV19,TRBJ2-4,TGTGCCAGTAGTATAGTCGGCACCAAAAACATTCAGTACTTC,CASSIVGTKNIQYF
NA,few,TRBV27,TRBJ1-2,TGTGCCAGCAGCAGAGGGGACCTTAATGGCTACACCTTC,CASSRGDLNGYTF
NA,few,TRBV7-9,TRBJ1-1,TGTGCCAGCAGCTTAAAGCTTAATGAAGCTTTCTTT,CASSLKLNEAFF
TRBD2,many,TRBV29-1,TRBJ2-1,TGCAGCGTTGAAGATCCCCGGACTAGCGGCGGCTACAATGAGCAGTTCTTC,CSVEDPRTSGGYNEQFF
TRBD2,many,TRBV12-3/TRBV12-4,TRBJ2-1,TGTGCCAGCAGTCAGGGACTAGCGGGGTGGGATGAGCAGTTCTTC,CASSQGLAGWDEQFF
NA,NA,TRBV7-9,TRBJ1-2,TGTGCCAGCAGCCCCAGCGTGGGCTTATCCTACTATGGCTACACCTTC,CASSPSVGLSYYGYTF
TRBD2,NA,TRBV7-9,TRBJ2-7,TGTGCCAGCAGCCCGACCCTAAGCGGGAGCTTCAACTACGAGCAGTACTTC,CASSPTLSGSFNYEQYF